This T cell receptor beta chain was obtained from a study of blood T cell repertoires in COVID-19. On the study more broadly: From T cells, B-cell-depleted T cells, or PBMCs came the material, which was cDNA or gDNA.

This table comes from immunoSEQ multiplex PCR, and its TCRdb copy is limited to in-frame clones, with some not included. The sample shows over 140,000 clones, 76% of them seen only once. Per the germline V gene, CDR1 is SGHRS and CDR2 is YFSETQ. Losses at the gene ends were 4 bases for V and 8 bases for J; bases not matched to a gene: 13. The CDR3 totals 16 residues. The TCR was taken from an elderly woman with active or convalescent COVID-19. Sequencing was done on a sample of peripheral blood. The chain has TRBV5-1 and TRBJ2-1; 9 positions match TRBD1. The CDR3 is CASSTAWTGEADEQFF. In DNA, the CDR3 is TGCGCCAGCAGCACTGCATGGACAGGGGAAGCCGATGAGCAGTTCTTC.